This paragraph covers one T cell receptor beta chain sequence. A clone one base away is much larger, so this may be a read error. The source of the sample is a study of read filtering for tumor transcriptome and immune sequencing. Study background: Mean patient age was roughly 61 years, range roughly 45 to 80; 16 to 20 male, around 15 female. IR-seq gave about 3.5 to 10.27 million TCR reads per sample; RNA-seq gave about 80 to 1273.

This library used around 400 ng RNA and molecular barcoded adaptors spanning alpha/delta and beta/gamma chains. TCRdb redid the calling of the reads with MiXCR, one entry per CDR3 protein. In the table there are fewer than 150,000 distinct CDR3 sequences, 13% of which are singletons. The CDR3 runs to 13 residues. Trimming took 2 bases from V and 5 from J, leaving 9 bases between them. Germline lookup yields CDR1 MDHEN and CDR2 SYDVKM. The sequence derives from a donor at least 40 years old with multiple myeloma. Material: a population of CD138-negative cells sorted from bone marrow. The V and J genes are TRBV28 and TRBJ1-1, with no clear D. This chain's CDR3 is CASSLEGKTEAFF. In DNA form, the CDR3 reads TGTGCCAGCAGTTTAGAGGGTAAGACTGAAGCTTTCTTT.